The 13 T cell receptor beta chains below come from one sample, sequenced in a study of Ad26.COV2.S vaccination and SARS-CoV-2 variants (dated by TCRdb to about 2021). Libraries were built with the immunoSEQ multiplex PCR assay. As stored in TCRdb, this immuneACCESS dataset retains in-frame rearrangements with V and J assigned. A fraction of the clones does not appear; measured against another copy, unresolved V genes explain less than half of the discrepancy, and the remainder lacks a known reason. The sample table contains around 310,000 clones; only one count was recorded for roughly 90% of them. 5% to 6.5% of the sample goes to the ten largest clones. Explained via the paper, the treatment or condition label denotes: about 20 received Ad26.COV2.S at low or high dose, single or two shots; 5 received placebo; per-sample allocation not given. Repertoires of vaccine and placebo recipients were sequenced from samples collected on day 63 after the first injection.

The source was peripheral blood, collected in a trial of Ad26.COV2.S vaccine versus placebo. The receptors stem from a person between 18 and 59 years old who received the Ad26.COV2.S COVID-19 vaccine or a placebo.

A single count supports this clone. The V gene is TRBV5-1, the J gene TRBJ2-5; maybe TRBD2 (5 bases). Germline V gene lookup returns CDR1 SGHRS and CDR2 YFSETQ. The CDR3 loop spans 14 amino acids. V lost 0 bases to trimming and J lost 6 bases, with 12 bases between them. The CDR3: CASSLAGDGKTQYF. CDR3 in DNA: TGCGCCAGCAGCTTGGCCGGTGACGGGAAGACCCAGTACTTC.

The chain joins TRBV6-2 or TRBV6-3 to TRBJ1-1, with D perhaps TRBD1 (5 bases). The CDR3 runs 18 residues. The V end lost 2 bases, the J end lost 0 bases, and 19 bases lay between the germline ends. Germline lookup yields CDR1 MNHEY and CDR2 SVGEGT. CDR3 sequence: CASSYPGVGTFMNTEAFF. In nucleotides, the CDR3 is TGTGCCAGCAGTTACCCGGGGGTAGGGACCTTCATGAACACTGAAGCTTTCTTT.

The J gene is TRBJ1-1, the V gene TRBV6-4; D gene ambiguous. Germline V gene data show CDR1 as MRHNA and CDR2 as SNTAGT. Trimming took off 4 bases at V and 0 bases at J, with 6 bases between the two ends. This CDR3 is 13 amino acids long. The CDR3, as DNA: TGTGCCAGCAGTGTAGGGCTGAACACTGAAGCTTTCTTT. Its protein is CASSVGLNTEAFF.

The gene calls are TRBV3-1 (or the pseudogene TRBV3-2) and TRBJ1-1; D is undetermined. The germline V gene has CDR1 LGHDT and CDR2 YNNKEL (reference sequence). The germline V and J ends were trimmed by 0 bases and 4 bases, with 12 bases remaining between them. This CDR3 has 15 amino acids. CDR3 loop: CASSQDVPEGTEAFF. CDR3 coding DNA: TGTGCCAGCAGCCAAGATGTGCCTGAAGGCACTGAAGCTTTCTTT.

V usage is TRBV19 and J usage is TRBJ2-3; D is perhaps TRBD2 (5 bases). CDR3 size: 13 residues. Looked up from germline, CDR1 is LNHDA and CDR2 is SQIVND (reference sequence). Trimming removed 9 bases from V and 4 bases from J, with 14 bases in between. CDR3 sequence: CASRKTRADTQYF. For the CDR3, the DNA is TGTGCCAGCCGGAAAACTAGAGCAGATACGCAGTATTTT.

This clone was observed once. The chain carries TRBV5-6 and TRBJ2-7, with 7 bases that match TRBD1. The V segment lost 2 bases and the J segment 2 bases; nucleotides outside the gene matches: 4. Germline CDR1 reads SGHDT; CDR2 reads YYEEEE. This CDR3 has 14 residues. The DNA of the CDR3 is TGTGCCAGCAGCTTACCGGGACAGCCCTACGAGCAGTACTTC. Encoded protein: CASSLPGQPYEQYF.

The gene calls are TRBV5-1 and TRBJ1-4; possible D gene TRBD1, 5 bases. The CDR3 totals 16 residues. V was trimmed by 1 base and J by 8 bases, leaving 18 bases between them. From germline, CDR1 is SGHRS and CDR2 YFSETQ. This CDR3 reads CASSLSPGPRGEKLFF. Written as DNA, the CDR3 is TGCGCCAGCAGCTTGAGCCCCGGGCCAAGGGGAGAAAAACTGTTTTTT.

The chain links TRBV11-1 to TRBJ2-3; no clear D gene. Trimming pared 2 bases from V and 2 bases from J, leaving 11 bases between. CDR1 and CDR2 from the germline V gene are SGHAT and FQDESV (reference sequence). The CDR3 spans 15 residues. For the CDR3, the DNA is TGTGCCAGCAGCTTAAGTCGCAGTACCACAGATACGCAGTATTTT. Translated, it gives CASSLSRSTTDTQYF. The full variable domain, completed using reference TRBV11-1 and TRBJ2-3, is EAEVAQSPRYKITEKSQAVAFWCDPISGHATLYWYRQILGQGPELLVQFQDESVVDDSQLPKDRFSAERLKGVDSTLKIQPAELGDSAMYLCASSLSRSTTDTQYFGPGTRLTVL.

The J gene is TRBJ2-6, the V gene TRBV18; a possible D gene is TRBD2 (5 bases). Trimming shortened V by 5 bases and J by 0 bases, and 17 bases separated the two germline ends. Germline loops: CDR1 KGHSH, CDR2 LQKENI. CDR3 size: 18 residues. The CDR3 here is CASSASDWISSGANVLTF. The CDR3 DNA follows: TGTGCCAGCTCAGCCTCGGACTGGATCAGCTCTGGGGCCAACGTCCTGACTTTC.

This clone was recorded only once. This chain joins TRBV6-5 and TRBJ1-5; D remains unclear. There are 14 residues in the CDR3. The germline CDR1 and CDR2 sequences are MNHEY and SVGAGI. V lost 11 bases and J 2 bases, leaving 16 bases between the germline ends. The chain's CDR3 is CASKVIDGNQPQHF. The CDR3 nucleotides read TGTGCCTCCAAGGTCATCGACGGCAATCAGCCCCAGCATTTT.

J is TRBJ2-5 and V is TRBV7-9; D possibly corresponds to TRBD1 (6 bases). V was clipped by 5 bases and J by 2 bases, with 15 bases between them. The length of the CDR3 is 15 residues. From germline, CDR1 is SEHNR and CDR2 FQNEAQ (reference sequence). CDR3 sequence: CASSRPGTLQETQYF. CDR3 sequence (DNA): TGTGCCAGCAGCCGTCCCGGGACATTGCAAGAGACCCAGTACTTC.

The genes are TRBV14 and TRBJ1-1; D not certain. The CDR3 contains 15 residues. V lost 1 base and J 4 bases, leaving 13 bases between the germline ends. The germline V gene has CDR1 SGHDN and CDR2 FVKESK. CDR3 coding DNA: TGTGCCAGCAGCCAAGGGAACGCCGGAACCACTGAAGCTTTCTTT. It specifies CASSQGNAGTTEAFF.

The chain recombines TRBV13 with TRBJ2-5; a weak D match, TRBD1 (5 bases). The germline gives CDR1 PRHDT, CDR2 FYEKMQ (reference sequence). Trimming pared 1 base from V and 2 bases from J, leaving 8 bases between. This CDR3 comprises 14 residues. Here the CDR3 DNA reads TGTGCCAGCAGCTTAGCAGGGATACAAGAGACCCAGTACTTC. Encoded protein: CASSLAGIQETQYF. The full variable domain, with the rest looked up from reference TRBV13 and TRBJ2-5, is AAGVIQSPRHLIKEKRETATLKCYPIPRHDTVYWYQQGPGQDPQFLISFYEKMQSDKGSIPDRFSAQQFSDYHSELNMSSLELGDSALYFCASSLAGIQETQYFGPGTRLLVL.